This T cell receptor (beta chain) was retrieved from a study of T-cell reconstitution after alpha-beta-depleted transplantation in children. This clonotype occurred a few times. Molecular barcoding with unique molecular identifiers was used for the TCRbeta library. Each CDR3 protein gets one entry after TCRdb re-called the PCR reads with MiXCR. The data hold about 250,000 distinct CDR3 sequences, with approximately 24% observed a single time. The germline V gene encodes CDR1 SGDLS and CDR2 YYNGEE. Germline trimming cut 2 bases from V and 0 bases from J; bases unmatched to any gene: 2. The CDR3 is 15 residues long.

The sequences come from PBMCs, mostly from graft donor cells, collected 360 days after TCRalphabeta/CD19-depleted stem cell transplant. The sequence derives from a female patient aged 2-10 years who had a stem cell transplant for congenital amegakaryocytic thrombocytopenia, so the T cells may come from the graft donor. The chain joins TRBV9 to TRBJ1-3; TRBD1 matches at 7 bases. In DNA, the CDR3 is TGTGCCAGCAGCGTGGGACAGAGCTCTGGAAACACCATATATTTT. As protein: CASSVGQSSGNTIYF. Combining the CDR3 with reference TRBV9 and TRBJ1-3 gives the whole variable domain DSGVTQTPKHLITATGQRVTLRCSPRSGDLSVYWYQQSLDQGLQFLIQYYNGEERAKGNILERFSAQQFPDLHSELNLSSLELGDSALYFCASSVGQSSGNTIYFGEGSWLTVV.